This TCR beta chain was sequenced during a study of T-cell memory formation after mild COVID-19. As for the study in general: In these data, TCR clusters were largely donor specific. Study-wide results and limits: Clones that got smaller from day 15 to 85 had even CD4/CD8, while clones growing later tipped toward CD4+. What remained unconfirmed was the SARS-CoV-2 specificity of second-wave clones peaking on day 37.

MiXCR, applied by TCRdb to the 5' RACE reads, yields one record per CDR3 protein. The sample has roughly 450,000 distinct CDR3 sequences; 18% are singletons. Germline V lookup: CDR1 SSHAT, CDR2 FNYEAQ (reference sequence). The length of the CDR3 is 14 residues. This clonotype occurred a few times. Its antigen is unknown. The germline gene is not matched at one end of the junction; a read error may be the cause. The chain has TRBV7-7 and TRBJ2-1; TRBD1 aligns across 8 bases. The specimen sequenced was PBMCs or a T cell subset sorted from them (not recorded which). The TCR originated in an adult woman who had mild COVID-19 (a few samples of this study predate the infection). Cell type and time point are not known. Here the CDR3 reads CASSPGQGTLEQFF. In DNA form, the CDR3 reads TGTGCTAGCAGCCCCGGACAGGGAACCCTTGAGCAGTTCTTC.